The TCR beta chain described here comes from a study of response to subunit inactivated influenza vaccine. Notes on the study in general: Authors suggested seasonal influenza vaccinations each recruit few new T cells.

Using its own MiXCR run on the RT-PCR reads, TCRdb lists one record per CDR3 protein. The sample has 650,000 to 700,000 distinct CDR3 sequences; around 16% are singletons. V was cut by 0 bases and J by 7 bases, with 9 bases left in between. CDR3 size: 13 residues. CDR1 and CDR2 (germline): LNHNV, YYDKDF (reference sequence). Note on this clonotype: Its target is not known.

This receptor was taken from a man aged 45-65 years who received an inactivated influenza vaccine. This specimen consisted of PBMCs from blood, obtained approximately 13 days after vaccination. The chain links TRBV15 to TRBJ1-2; D remains unclear. CDR3 region: CATSRDSSGGYTF. CDR3 coding DNA: TGTGCCACCAGCAGAGATTCGTCGGGTGGCTACACCTTC.